These T cell receptor beta chains were read from a single sample in a study of identical twins. TCRdb re-called the 5' RACE reads with MiXCR, one entry per CDR3 protein. The sample yields a few hundred thousand distinct CDR3 sequences, about 15% seen once. These data are also associated with another study on yellow fever vaccine responses in identical twins.

The sequenced sample consisted of CD4+ T cells sorted from blood. Receptors originate from a woman under 30 in good health. Each CDR3 is given with its conserved first and last residue. A D gene is named only where the DNA matches it firmly. The size entry is marked missing in some rows and otherwise reads once, few, many or a size class.

d_gene	j_gene	abundance	v_gene	CDR3nt	CDR3aa
-	TRBJ1-6	few	TRBV10-3	TGTGCCATCAGTGACACAGGCAATTCACCCCTCCACTTT	CAISDTGNSPLHF
TRBD2	TRBJ2-2	-	TRBV4-1	TGCGCCAGCAGCCAAGAGGGACTAGCGGTCGGGGAGCTGTTTTTT	CASSQEGLAVGELFF
TRBD1	TRBJ1-4	-	TRBV12-3/TRBV12-4	TGTGCCAGCAGTTTATATCAGGGGGCTAATGAAAAACTGTTTTTT	CASSLYQGANEKLFF
-	TRBJ2-4	few	TRBV3-1	TGTGCCAGCAGCCAAGAAAATTTCCACTACATTCAGTACTTC	CASSQENFHYIQYF
TRBD2	TRBJ2-1	many	TRBV5-1	TGCGCCAGCAGCTTTACTAGCGGGCCTTACAATGAGCAGTTCTTC	CASSFTSGPYNEQFF
TRBD1	TRBJ1-1	few	TRBV4-2	TGTGCCAGCAGCCAAGATGGACAGGGTTTGACTGAAGCTTTCTTT	CASSQDGQGLTEAFF
-	TRBJ2-5	-	TRBV5-1	TGCGCCAGCAGCCTTGGGATAGCGGAGACCCAGTACTTC	CASSLGIAETQYF
-	TRBJ2-5	-	TRBV2	TGTGCCAGCAGGGATCAGGGGACCCAGTACTTC	CASRDQGTQYF
TRBD1	TRBJ2-5	few	TRBV7-8	TGTGCCAGCAGCGGGTCATGGACAGGGACGGGGGAGACCCAGTACTTC	CASSGSWTGTGETQYF
-	TRBJ1-1	-	TRBV3-1	TGTGCCAGCAGCCAAGAAGGGGCGGGGAACACTGAAGCTTTCTTT	CASSQEGAGNTEAFF
TRBD1	TRBJ2-2	-	TRBV20-1	TGCAGTGCGCCCGGGACAGGGGTAACCGGGGAGCTGTTTTTT	CSAPGTGVTGELFF
TRBD2	TRBJ2-1	-	TRBV20-1	TGCAGTGCTAGGCGAGGGTCTAGCGGGAGGTATGAGCAGTTCTTC	CSARRGSSGRYEQFF
TRBD2	TRBJ2-3	few	TRBV20-1	TGCAGTGCTGCTAGCGGGAGTGGCACAGATACGCAGTATTTT	CSAASGSGTDTQYF
-	TRBJ2-5	few	TRBV20-1	TGCAGTGCTGTCTCTCTAGCCCTCCCCGGGGAGACCCAGTACTTC	CSAVSLALPGETQYF
-	TRBJ1-1	many	TRBV20-1	TGCAGTGCTAGGAGAGCAGGGTATGACACTGAAGCTTTCTTT	CSARRAGYDTEAFF
-	TRBJ2-6	few	TRBV29-1	TGCAGCGTTGAAGATCGCTCTGGGGCCAACGTCCTGACTTTC	CSVEDRSGANVLTF
-	TRBJ1-5	-	TRBV18	TGTGCCAGCTCCCAGGGTTGGGGGGGCGGACAGCCCCAGCATTTT	CASSQGWGGGQPQHF
-	TRBJ1-3	-	TRBV27	TGTGCCAGCACACTGTCCTTGGCCTCTGGAAACACCATATATTTT	CASTLSLASGNTIYF
-	TRBJ2-6	-	TRBV11-2	TGTGCCAGCAGCTTCAGAACAGGGTCCGGGGCCAACGTCCTGACTTTC	CASSFRTGSGANVLTF
TRBD1	TRBJ1-2	few	TRBV5-1	TGCGCCAGCAGGCGTGGGGACAGGGATGGCTACACCTTC	CASRRGDRDGYTF
TRBD1	TRBJ1-1	few	TRBV10-3	TGTGCCATCAGTGCATTACAGGGGGCGAGTAATGAAGCTTTCTTT	CAISALQGASNEAFF
-	TRBJ2-5	-	TRBV6-5	TGTGCCAGCAGTTACTCGGCCTCCCAAGAGACCCAGTACTTC	CASSYSASQETQYF
-	TRBJ1-5	few	TRBV29-1	TGCAGCGTTGTATCCGGAAATAGCAATCAGCCCCAGCATTTT	CSVVSGNSNQPQHF
TRBD2	TRBJ2-7	-	TRBV28	TGTGCCAGCAGCCCGCAGACTAGCGGAATTGCTTTGCGATCCTACGAGCAGTACTTC	CASSPQTSGIALRSYEQYF
TRBD1	TRBJ2-5	-	TRBV11-2	TGTGCCAGCAGCTCCACAGGGGGCGGTTTCCAAGGAAGAGAGACCCAGTACTTC	CASSSTGGGFQGRETQYF
TRBD1	TRBJ1-2	-	TRBV3-1	TGTGCCAGCAGCCAATCACAGGGGAGCTATGGCTACACCTTC	CASSQSQGSYGYTF
-	TRBJ2-1	-	TRBV5-1	TGCGCCAGCAGCTTGGGACCGGGAGCCTACAATGAGCAGTTCTTC	CASSLGPGAYNEQFF
-	TRBJ2-2	many	TRBV7-8	TGTGCCAGCAGCTTAGTTGGCGGGGAGCTGTTTTTT	CASSLVGGELFF
-	TRBJ2-7	-	TRBV12-3/TRBV12-4	TGTGCCAGCAGTTCATATTGGCAGGGGTCCTACGAGCAGTACTTC	CASSSYWQGSYEQYF
TRBD2	TRBJ2-1	-	TRBV10-2	TGCGCCAGCAGTCCTTTTAGCGGGTACGGGGGAAATGAGCAGTTCTTC	CASSPFSGYGGNEQFF
TRBD2	TRBJ2-3	few	TRBV7-6	TGTGCCAGCAGCTCCCTGGGCGGGAGTTCAGATACGCAGTATTTT	CASSSLGGSSDTQYF
TRBD2	TRBJ2-1	-	TRBV12-3/TRBV12-4	TGTGCCAGCAGTATCCAGCGGGGGAGGGATAATGAGCAGTTCTTC	CASSIQRGRDNEQFF
TRBD1	TRBJ2-7	few	TRBV6-5	TGTGCCAGCAGTTACGGTGACAGGGGATTCGAGCAGTACTTC	CASSYGDRGFEQYF
-	TRBJ2-1	-	TRBV7-8	TGTGCCAGCAGCATCACCAGGGACTTTAGCTCCTACAATGAGCAGTTCTTC	CASSITRDFSSYNEQFF
-	TRBJ1-1	-	TRBV15	TGTGCCACTGTATTTACCTTGGGGTCGACTGAAGCTTTCTTT	CATVFTLGSTEAFF
-	TRBJ2-3	few	TRBV6-1	TGTGCCAGCAGACCCGGGGGAGCGGGCAGCACAGATACGCAGTATTTT	CASRPGGAGSTDTQYF
TRBD2	TRBJ2-3	few	TRBV12-3/TRBV12-4	TGTGCCAGCGGCTCGCCGGGAGGGAATGTTGCAGATACGCAGTATTTT	CASGSPGGNVADTQYF
-	TRBJ2-1	-	TRBV7-2	TGTGCCAGCAGCTTACCGGGACTTACCAATGAGCAGTTCTTC	CASSLPGLTNEQFF
-	TRBJ2-3	many	TRBV29-1	TGCAGCGTGGGAAGGAGCACAGATACGCAGTATTTT	CSVGRSTDTQYF
TRBD2	TRBJ2-3	few	TRBV5-1	TGCGCCAGCAGCTTGGGGACTAGCCCGGATACGCAGTATTTT	CASSLGTSPDTQYF
-	TRBJ2-1	few	TRBV10-3	TGTGCCATCAGTGCTGAGGGCTACAATGAGCAGTTCTTC	CAISAEGYNEQFF
TRBD1	TRBJ2-7	-	TRBV24-1	TGTGCCACCAGTGATTTTGGGGGGACAGGGGTCCGCTACGAGCAGTACTTC	CATSDFGGTGVRYEQYF
TRBD2	TRBJ2-1	many	TRBV11-1	TGTGCCAGCAGCTTAATGGGCGGGAGCTATAATGAGCAGTTCTTC	CASSLMGGSYNEQFF
-	TRBJ1-5	-	TRBV9	TGTGCCAGCAGCGTAGTCAGGGGATCTATCAATCAGCCCCAGCATTTT	CASSVVRGSINQPQHF
-	TRBJ2-5	-	TRBV3-1	TGTGCCAGCAGCCGTTTCGGCGGCGGGGAAGAGACCCAGTACTTC	CASSRFGGGEETQYF
-	TRBJ1-2	few	TRBV6-1	TGTGCCAGCAAAGGCAGGGCGAGTGGTGGCTACACCTTC	CASKGRASGGYTF
-	TRBJ2-4	few	TRBV4-1	TGCGCCAGCAGCCATCCCCTCGTCAAAAACATTCAGTACTTC	CASSHPLVKNIQYF
TRBD2	TRBJ2-2	-	TRBV5-1	TGCGCCAGCAGCTTCAAGCGGGAGCTCCTGCCCGGGGAGCTGTTTTTT	CASSFKRELLPGELFF
-	TRBJ2-2	few	TRBV5-6	TGTGCCAGCAGCTTGGGAGGAGGGATGTACACCGGGGAGCTGTTTTTT	CASSLGGGMYTGELFF
-	TRBJ2-1	many	TRBV29-1	TGCAGCGTGGCCCACACCGAGCAGTTCTTC	CSVAHTEQFF
-	TRBJ2-1	few	TRBV3-1	TGTGCCAGCAGCCTAGGACGCGGGTTCAATGAGCAGTTCTTC	CASSLGRGFNEQFF